This is a list of T cell receptor beta chains from one sample in a study of CD8+ T cells in alopecia areata. Libraries were prepared by immunoSEQ multiplex PCR; TCRdb keeps only in-frame clonotypes and omits some of them. The sample yields roughly 97,000 clones, roughly two fifths seen once. Sequencing used CD4+ T cells sorted from blood. All receptors derive from a human donor with alopecia areata. The CDR3 runs from the conserved cysteine through the conserved F or W. Each record gives: D gene, J gene, clone size, CDR3 length, V gene, CDR3 DNA, CDR3 protein. D genes are given only for firm matches. Part of the rows lack a size; the others show once, few, many or a class for expanded clones.

>.|TRBJ2-2|.|14|TRBV2
TGTGCCAGCCGCAGAGGGGGGGCAACCGGGGAGCTGTTTTTT
CASRRGGATGELFF
>.|TRBJ1-2|.|13|TRBV6-5
TGTGCCAGCAGAAAAACAGGCAACTATGGCTACACCTTC
CASRKTGNYGYTF
>TRBD1|TRBJ2-5|.|12|TRBV2
TGTGCCACCTGGACAGGGGCGGTGACCCAGTACTTC
CATWTGAVTQYF
>.|TRBJ2-5|few|16|TRBV5-1
TGCGCCAGCAGCTTGGTTACGAGTGGGGCGGAAGAGACCCAGTACTTC
CASSLVTSGAEETQYF
>.|TRBJ2-6|.|13|TRBV29-1
TGCAGCGTGGCCTCACTAGGGGCCAACGTCCTGACTTTC
CSVASLGANVLTF
>.|TRBJ1-2|.|14|TRBV2
TGTGCCAGCAGAAGTGACGGATACCTCTATGGCTACACCTTC
CASRSDGYLYGYTF
>TRBD2|TRBJ2-1|few|17|TRBV30
TGTGCCTGGAAGGGCGGAGCGGGAGGGCCAAAGTCCAATGAGCAGTTCTTC
CAWKGGAGGPKSNEQFF
>.|TRBJ1-5|.|17|TRBV7-2
TGTGCCAGCAGCTTAGTTTTCGGCCTTGGGGCAAATCAGCCCCAGCATTTT
CASSLVFGLGANQPQHF
>.|TRBJ1-2|.|13|TRBV4-3
TGCGCCAGCAGCCAAGATATACGGCCGCCTATCTCCTTC
CASSQDIRPPISF
>.|TRBJ2-3|.|16|TRBV6-6
TGTGCCAGCAGTTACGACAGCCACTGGAACACAGATACGCAGTATTTT
CASSYDSHWNTDTQYF
>.|TRBJ2-7|.|15|TRBV6-6
TGTGCCAGCAGTTACGCCGACCACTGGGGGTACGAGCAGTACTTC
CASSYADHWGYEQYF
>TRBD2|TRBJ2-4|few|14|TRBV28
TGTGCCAGCAGTTTACTAGCGGGGGGAAACATTCAGTACTTC
CASSLLAGGNIQYF
>TRBD2|TRBJ2-7|.|18|TRBV5-1
TGCGCCAGCATCCCGGGGCTAGCGGGTCCCGGGCCCTCCTACGAGCAGTACTTC
CASIPGLAGPGPSYEQYF
>TRBD2|TRBJ2-3|.|12|TRBV28
TGTGCCAGCAGAACGGGGGGGGATACGCAGTATTTT
CASRTGGDTQYF
>.|TRBJ2-5|.|16|TRBV11-2
TGTGCCAGCAGCCCGACGACTGGTGGATTTGGGGAGACCCAGTACTTC
CASSPTTGGFGETQYF
>.|TRBJ2-2|few|13|TRBV7-9
TGTGCCAGCAGCTTAGAAGGTCCCGGGGAGCTGTTTTTT
CASSLEGPGELFF
>TRBD1|TRBJ2-5|.|13|TRBV29-1
TGCAGCGTTGAAGACAGGGGGATGGAGACCCAGTACTTC
CSVEDRGMETQYF
>.|TRBJ1-6|few|14|TRBV7-9
TGTGCCAGCAGCTTTCGGGACGTTAATTCACCCCTCCACTTT
CASSFRDVNSPLHF
>.|TRBJ1-5|few|14|TRBV28
TGTGCCAGCAGGCCGGGACCAGTTTCTCAGCCCCAGCATTTT
CASRPGPVSQPQHF
>.|TRBJ1-2|.|12|TRBV28
TGTGCCAGCAGTTTAAATCGTTATGGCTACACCTTC
CASSLNRYGYTF
>TRBD2|TRBJ2-1|few|14|TRBV28
TGTGCCAGCTGGCTAGCGGGAGTCAACCATGAGCAGTTCTTC
CASWLAGVNHEQFF
>TRBD1|TRBJ2-7|.|15|TRBV5-6
TGTGCCAGCAGCCCCAGTGACAGGGGAACCCACGAGCAGTACTTC
CASSPSDRGTHEQYF
>TRBD2|TRBJ2-5|.|14|TRBV7-2
TGTGCCAGCAGCTTAGACGGGGGGAAAGAGACCCAGTACTTC
CASSLDGGKETQYF
>.|TRBJ2-1|few|15|TRBV6-5
TGTGCCAGCAGCCGCACAGGGATCTCCTACAATGAGCAGTTCTTC
CASSRTGISYNEQFF
>.|TRBJ2-3|.|14|TRBV28
TGTGCCAGCAGAAGGACACTGGCGATTGATACGCAGTATTTT
CASRRTLAIDTQYF
>TRBD1|TRBJ1-5|.|16|TRBV6-5
TGTGCCAGCAGTTACTCGAGACAGGGAGGCAATCAGCCCCAGCATTTT
CASSYSRQGGNQPQHF
>.|TRBJ1-2|.|12|TRBV30
TGTGCCTGGAGTATCAGGTCCGATGGCTACACCTTC
CAWSIRSDGYTF
>TRBD1|TRBJ1-5|.|14|TRBV2
TGTGCCAGCAGTGTGGGACAGGAAAATCAGCCCCAGCATTTT
CASSVGQENQPQHF
>TRBD2|TRBJ2-3|.|16|TRBV5-1
TGCGCCAGCAGCCCAACGACTAGCGGGAGCACAGATACGCAGTATTTT
CASSPTTSGSTDTQYF
>.|TRBJ2-6|few|15|TRBV7-9
TGTGCCAGCAGCCCCGGGGTTGCTGGGGCCAACGTCCTGACTTTC
CASSPGVAGANVLTF
>.|TRBJ2-3|few|16|TRBV30
TGTGCCTGGAGTGTATTTGTGGGGGGGGCCACAGATACGCAGTATTTT
CAWSVFVGGATDTQYF
>.|TRBJ1-4|few|14|TRBV4-3
TGCGCCAGCAGCCAAGATCATCAAGGGGCGAGACTGTTTTTT
CASSQDHQGARLFF
>TRBD1|TRBJ2-7|.|15|TRBV5-1
TGCGCCAGCAGCAATACCCAAACAGGGGGCTACGAGCAGTACTTC
CASSNTQTGGYEQYF
>TRBD1|TRBJ1-6|.|16|TRBV5-1
TGCGCCAGCAGTAGAACAGGGGGCGTGTATAATTCACCCCTCCACTTT
CASSRTGGVYNSPLHF
>TRBD1|TRBJ2-4|few|11|TRBV29-1
TGCAGCGTTGGCGGCCGGACAGGGCTTTCCTTC
CSVGGRTGLSF
>.|TRBJ2-5|.|11|TRBV7-9
TGTGCCAGCAGCTTTCGTCAGACCCAGTACTTC
CASSFRQTQYF
>.|TRBJ2-3|few|15|TRBV6-5
TGTGCCAGCAGTTACTCAAGAACTAGCACAGATACGCAGTATTTT
CASSYSRTSTDTQYF
>TRBD2|TRBJ2-3|.|17|TRBV4-2
TGTGCCAGCAGCCAAGTAGGGCGGGAGATGGGCACAGATACGCAGTATTTT
CASSQVGREMGTDTQYF
>.|TRBJ2-1|.|11|TRBV20-1
TGCAGTGCTAGGACAGCCAATGAGCAGTTCTTC
CSARTANEQFF
>TRBD1|TRBJ1-1|once|12|TRBV30
TGTGCCTGGAGTCCATGGGACAGGGGGCTACGATTT
CAWSPWDRGLRF
>.|TRBJ2-6|.|16|TRBV14
TGTGCCAGCAGCCAAAGAGGGAGCTCTGGGGCCAACGTCCTGACTTTC
CASSQRGSSGANVLTF
>TRBD1|TRBJ2-1|.|14|TRBV18
TGTGCCAGCTCACCACAGGACAGGCTTGGTGAGCAGTTCTTC
CASSPQDRLGEQFF
>.|TRBJ1-1|few|12|TRBV30
TGTGCCTGGAGTGTCACGAACACTGAAGCTTTCTTT
CAWSVTNTEAFF
>.|TRBJ1-2|.|13|TRBV6-5
TGTGCCAGCAGTTACTCGAACGGGCTTGGCTACACCTTC
CASSYSNGLGYTF
>TRBD1|TRBJ1-5|few|16|TRBV18
TGTGCCAGCTCACCCGCCGGGACAGTTCACAATCAGCCCCAGCATTTT
CASSPAGTVHNQPQHF
>TRBD1|TRBJ1-5|.|16|TRBV18
TGTGCCAGCTCACCAGAAGGGACAGTAAGCAATCAGCCCCAGCATTTT
CASSPEGTVSNQPQHF
>.|TRBJ2-6|.|20|TRBV2
TGTGCCAGCAGCGCGGGGTTGGGCGGGGGCTCGTCCTCTGGGGCCAACGTCCTGACTTTC
CASSAGLGGGSSSGANVLTF
>.|TRBJ2-3|.|12|TRBV9
TGTGCCAGCAGCGTAGATGCAGATACGCAGTATTTT
CASSVDADTQYF
>.|TRBJ1-5|.|12|TRBV28
TGTGCCAGCAGCCTTAGGGTGCAGCCCCAGCATTTT
CASSLRVQPQHF
>.|TRBJ2-2|.|16|TRBV11-2
TGTGCCAGCAGCTTAGTTTTAGGGCGTGGGGCCGGGGAGCTGTTTTTT
CASSLVLGRGAGELFF
>.|TRBJ2-3|.|13|TRBV28
TGTGCCAGCCTATCGGGGGTGGCAGATACGCAGTATTTT
CASLSGVADTQYF
>.|TRBJ2-6|few|16|TRBV14
TGTGCCAGCAGCCAGTTAACAGGGACTGGGGCCAACGTCCTGACTTTC
CASSQLTGTGANVLTF
>.|TRBJ2-1|few|12|TRBV29-1
TGCAGCGTTGGGGCGGGGTACAATGAGCAGTTCTTC
CSVGAGYNEQFF
>TRBD1|TRBJ2-7|.|14|TRBV5-1
TGCGCCAGCAGCTCGGACAGGGGGTTATACGAGCAGTACTTC
CASSSDRGLYEQYF